Included here is one T cell receptor beta chain sequence, with context. High-throughput TCR beta sequencing covered peripheral CD8+ and CD4+ T cells. The data belong to a study of CD8 T cells in Susac syndrome. Reverse transcription used about 0.45 to 1 ug RNA and random hexamers. In TCRdb, the immunoSEQ multiplex PCR reads were re-called with MiXCR into one record per CDR3 protein. This sample has tens of thousands of distinct CDR3 sequences, with 93% found just once. The sequencing input was CD8+ T cells from PBMCs. The TCR comes from a human donor with multiple sclerosis.

CDR3 in amino acids: CASSVARDNRYGYTF. The CDR3, as DNA: TGTGCCAGCAGCGTAGCCAGGGACAACCGCTATGGCTACACCTTC. V gene TRBV9 combines with J gene TRBJ1-2; possible D gene TRBD1, 6 bases. The V gene's germline CDR1 is SGDLS and CDR2 YYNGEE. V dropped 0 bases and J dropped 4 bases, with 13 bases sitting between them. The CDR3 loop spans 15 amino acids.